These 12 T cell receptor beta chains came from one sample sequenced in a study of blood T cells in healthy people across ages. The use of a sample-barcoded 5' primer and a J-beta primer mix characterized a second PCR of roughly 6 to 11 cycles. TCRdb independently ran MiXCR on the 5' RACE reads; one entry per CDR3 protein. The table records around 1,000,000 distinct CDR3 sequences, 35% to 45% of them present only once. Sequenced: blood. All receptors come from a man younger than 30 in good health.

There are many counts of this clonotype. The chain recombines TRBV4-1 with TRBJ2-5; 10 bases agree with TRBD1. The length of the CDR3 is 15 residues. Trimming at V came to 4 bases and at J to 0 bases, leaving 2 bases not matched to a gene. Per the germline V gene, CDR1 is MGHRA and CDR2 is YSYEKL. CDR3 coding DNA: TGCGCCAGCAGCCGGACAGGGGGTTACCAAGAGACCCAGTACTTC. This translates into CASSRTGGYQETQYF.

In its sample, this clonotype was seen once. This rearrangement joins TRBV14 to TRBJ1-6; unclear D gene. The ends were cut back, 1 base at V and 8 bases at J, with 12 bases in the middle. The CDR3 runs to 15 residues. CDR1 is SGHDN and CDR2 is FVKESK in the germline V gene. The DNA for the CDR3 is TGTGCCAGCAGCCAAGTTGGGAGCCGCGATTCACCCCTCCACTTT. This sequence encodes CASSQVGSRDSPLHF.

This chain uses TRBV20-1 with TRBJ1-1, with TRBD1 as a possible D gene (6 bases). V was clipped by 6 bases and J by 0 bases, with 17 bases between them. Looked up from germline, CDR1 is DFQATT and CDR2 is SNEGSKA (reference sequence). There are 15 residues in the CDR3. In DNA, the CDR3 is TGCAGTGCCCACGGACAGACAATCATGAACACTGAAGCTTTCTTT. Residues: CSAHGQTIMNTEAFF.

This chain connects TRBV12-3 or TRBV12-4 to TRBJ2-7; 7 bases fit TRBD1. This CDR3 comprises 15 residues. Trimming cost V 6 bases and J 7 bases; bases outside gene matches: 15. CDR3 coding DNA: TGTGCCAGCAGGGCAACAGGGGCCTTAATCGATGAGCAGTACTTC. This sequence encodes CASRATGALIDEQYF.

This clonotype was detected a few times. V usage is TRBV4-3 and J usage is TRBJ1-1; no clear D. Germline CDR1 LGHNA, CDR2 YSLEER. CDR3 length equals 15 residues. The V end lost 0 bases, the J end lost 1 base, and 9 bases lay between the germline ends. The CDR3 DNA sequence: TGCGCCAGCAGCCAAGAACCCGCCTCGAACACTGAAGCTTTCTTT. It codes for CASSQEPASNTEAFF.

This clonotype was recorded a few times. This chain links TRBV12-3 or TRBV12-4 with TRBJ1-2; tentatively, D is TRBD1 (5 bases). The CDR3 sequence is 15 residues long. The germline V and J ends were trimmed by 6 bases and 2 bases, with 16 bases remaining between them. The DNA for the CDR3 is TGTGCCAGCAGCCCCTGGACACGGACGAACTATGGCTACACCTTC. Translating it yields CASSPWTRTNYGYTF.

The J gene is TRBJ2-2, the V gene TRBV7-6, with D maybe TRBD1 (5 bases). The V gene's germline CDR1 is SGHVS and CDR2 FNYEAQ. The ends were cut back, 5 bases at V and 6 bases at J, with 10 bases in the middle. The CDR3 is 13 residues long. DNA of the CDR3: TGTGCCAGCAGCCCGGACAATTCCGGGGAGCTGTTTTTT. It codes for CASSPDNSGELFF.

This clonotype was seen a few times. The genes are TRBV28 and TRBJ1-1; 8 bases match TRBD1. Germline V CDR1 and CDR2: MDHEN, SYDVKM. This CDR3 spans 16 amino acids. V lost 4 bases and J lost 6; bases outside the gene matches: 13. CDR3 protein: CASSSTPGTGHSEAFF. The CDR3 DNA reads TGTGCCAGCAGTTCGACTCCCGGGACAGGTCATTCTGAAGCTTTCTTT.

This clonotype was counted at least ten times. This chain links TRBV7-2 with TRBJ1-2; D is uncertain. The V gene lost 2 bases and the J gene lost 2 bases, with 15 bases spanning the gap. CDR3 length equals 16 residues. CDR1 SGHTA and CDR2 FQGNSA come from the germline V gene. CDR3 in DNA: TGTGCCAGCAGCTTAAGTGCGGCAGGACGAAACTATGGCTACACCTTC. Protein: CASSLSAAGRNYGYTF.

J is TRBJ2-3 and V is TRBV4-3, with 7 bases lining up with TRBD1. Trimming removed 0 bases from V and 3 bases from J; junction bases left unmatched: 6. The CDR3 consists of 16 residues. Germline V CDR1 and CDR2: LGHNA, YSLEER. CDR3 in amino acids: CASSQDRQGATDTQYF. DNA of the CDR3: TGCGCCAGCAGCCAAGATCGACAGGGAGCAACAGATACGCAGTATTTT.

DNA for the CDR3: TGCAGTGCTAGAAATACTAGCCGCGTCGAGACCCAGTACTTC. It is translated as CSARNTSRVETQYF. This chain links TRBV20-1 with TRBJ2-5; D possibly corresponds to TRBD2 (6 bases). The CDR3 is 14 amino acids. Looked up from germline, CDR1 is DFQATT and CDR2 is SNEGSKA (reference sequence). The V gene lost 2 bases and the J gene lost 5 bases, with 15 bases spanning the gap.

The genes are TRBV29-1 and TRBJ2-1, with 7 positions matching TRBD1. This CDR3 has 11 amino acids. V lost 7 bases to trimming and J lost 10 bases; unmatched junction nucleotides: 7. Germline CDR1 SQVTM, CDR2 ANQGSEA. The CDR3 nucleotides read TGCAGCGCCCAGGACAGGAACGAGCAGTTCTTC. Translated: CSAQDRNEQFF.